This T cell receptor (beta chain) was captured in a study of T cells in localized non-small cell lung cancer. The repertoire was sequenced with immunoSEQ multiplex PCR; TCRdb's copy has only in-frame clones and lacks some. The sample includes some 130,000 clones, more than 70% of them seen just once. V lost 0 bases, J lost 2 bases, and 3 bases stayed unmatched. Germline V gene lookup returns CDR1 SGHRS and CDR2 YFSETQ. The CDR3 is 15 residues long. This clone was seen only once. This specimen consisted of peripheral blood, obtained before any cancer treatment. The chain joins TRBV5-1 to TRBJ2-7; 9 nucleotides align to TRBD2. The TCR originated in a female donor of 60 years or more with stage I lung adenocarcinoma. The CDR3, as DNA: TGCGCCAGCAGCTTGGATACTAGCGGGCCCTACGAGCAGTACTTC. This codes for CASSLDTSGPYEQYF. Using reference TRBV5-1 and TRBJ2-7 for the parts outside the CDR3, the full variable domain is KAGVTQTPRYLIKTRGQQVTLSCSPISGHRSVSWYQQTPGQGLQFLFEYFSETQRNKGNFPGRFSGRQFSNSRSEMNVSTLELGDSALYLCASSLDTSGPYEQYFGPGTRLTVT.